One TCR beta chain is described in this entry. Its specificity is unknown. The data stem from a study of shared clonotypes between healthy human individuals. Study-wide findings and caveats: Memory subsets had estimated richness that was generally smaller than that of naive subsets.

Study donors comprised healthy, HIV-negative adults devoid of recent acute infection or vaccination. The authors divided CD4+ cells into CD45RA+ naive and CD45RA-negative memory subsets. TCRdb's table, derived via immunoSEQ multiplex PCR, lists solely in-frame clones and lacks some. The repertoire holds about 2.3 million clones, with around 92% as singletons. The sequencing sample was made of naive CD4+ T cells from PBMCs. Subset described: CD45RA+ positively selected. This TCR was recovered from a man aged 18 to 29 in good health. Some clones in this sample may be carry-over from other donors' samples.

The DNA for the CDR3 is TGTGCCAGCAGCTTAAGACAGGGGGGGGACTACGAGCAGTACTTC. This translates into CASSLRQGGDYEQYF. This sequence joins TRBV12-1 and TRBJ2-7; the D segment call TRBD1 is taken from the table without a DNA check. TRBV12-1 is classified as a pseudogene. The CDR3 runs 15 residues.